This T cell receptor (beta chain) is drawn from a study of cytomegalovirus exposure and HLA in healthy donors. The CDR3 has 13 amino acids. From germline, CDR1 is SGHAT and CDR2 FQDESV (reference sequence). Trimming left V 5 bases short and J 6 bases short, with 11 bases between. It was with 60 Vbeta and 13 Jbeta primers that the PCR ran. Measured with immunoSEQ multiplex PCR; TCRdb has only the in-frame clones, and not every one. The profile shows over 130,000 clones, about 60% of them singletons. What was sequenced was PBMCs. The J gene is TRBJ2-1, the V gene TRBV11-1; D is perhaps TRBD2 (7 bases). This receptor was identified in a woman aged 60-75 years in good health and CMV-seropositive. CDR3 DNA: TGTGCCAGCAGCGTGGGGGGGGCCAATGAGCAGTTCTTC. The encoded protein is CASSVGGANEQFF. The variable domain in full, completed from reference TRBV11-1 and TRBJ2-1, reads EAEVAQSPRYKITEKSQAVAFWCDPISGHATLYWYRQILGQGPELLVQFQDESVVDDSQLPKDRFSAERLKGVDSTLKIQPAELGDSAMYLCASSVGGANEQFFGPGTRLTVL.